This T cell receptor beta chain was identified in a study of blood T cell repertoires in COVID-19. Study overall: COVID-19 samples collected from the United States, Italy and Spain covered acute and convalescent phases. T cells, B-cell-depleted T cells, or PBMCs supplied cDNA or gDNA.

Seattle cases were enrolled at active infection and followed longitudinally. Original processing methods: It was from reference gene primer amplification that nucleated cell counts were estimated. Sequencing used immunoSEQ multiplex PCR; TCRdb keeps in-frame clones, though not all of them. D and trimming come from the DNA, and the V and J calls and clone size come from that table. The sample includes roughly 22,000 clones, 75% to 85% of them seen just once. CDR3 size: 15 residues. Trimming took 0 bases from V and 2 from J, leaving 8 bases between them. Germline CDR1 and CDR2: SGHVS and FNYEAQ. This sequence was found in a woman aged 65 to 85 with COVID-19, enrolled during active disease. The sample consisted of peripheral blood. This chain connects TRBV7-6 to TRBJ1-5; D is possibly TRBD1 (6 bases). CDR3 sequence: CASSLASGGNQPQHF. As DNA, the CDR3 is TGTGCCAGCAGCTTAGCGTCAGGGGGCAATCAGCCCCAGCATTTT.